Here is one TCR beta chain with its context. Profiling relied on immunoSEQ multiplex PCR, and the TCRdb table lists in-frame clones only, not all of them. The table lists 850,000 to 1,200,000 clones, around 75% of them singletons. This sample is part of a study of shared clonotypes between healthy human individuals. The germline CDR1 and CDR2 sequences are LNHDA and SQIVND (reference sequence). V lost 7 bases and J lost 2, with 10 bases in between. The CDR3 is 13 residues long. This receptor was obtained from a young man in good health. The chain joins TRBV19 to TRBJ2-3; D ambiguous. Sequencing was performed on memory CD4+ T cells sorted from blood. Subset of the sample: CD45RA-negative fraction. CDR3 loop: CASMGSNTDTQYF. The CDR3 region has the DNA TGTGCCAGTATGGGCAGTAACACAGATACGCAGTATTTT.